These 13 T cell receptor beta chains originate from one sample sequenced in a study of T cell changes during pregnancy in multiple sclerosis. Sequencing used immunoSEQ multiplex PCR; TCRdb keeps in-frame clones, though not all of them. This sample has roughly 97,000 clones; 90% occur once, and the top ten carry under 0.85%. Sequences were derived from peripheral blood, sampled in the second trimester of pregnancy. The receptor source for this set is a female donor in good health, enrolled as a control in a pregnancy study.

V and J are TRBV5-4 and TRBJ2-1; 8 bases align to TRBD2. With V trimmed by 4 bases and J by 0 bases, 15 bases remained unmatched. Germline CDR1 and CDR2: SGHNT and YYREEE (reference sequence). The CDR3 length is 19 residues. The CDR3 here is CASSRRVSQRGYSYNEQFF. In nucleotides, the CDR3 is TGTGCCAGCAGCCGGCGAGTATCTCAGCGGGGGTACTCCTACAATGAGCAGTTCTTC.

The rearrangement uses TRBV6-1 and TRBJ2-7; D may be TRBD1 (6 bases). The V gene's germline CDR1 is MNHNS and CDR2 SASEGT. V gave up 7 bases and J gave up 2 bases, with 15 bases separating them. CDR3 size: 14 residues. CDR3 DNA sequence: TGTGCCAGCACCCAGCGTGGGGGCCCCTACGAGCAGTACTTC. This encodes CASTQRGGPYEQYF.

In its sample, this clone was seen many times. The CDR3 bases are TGTGCCACCCTTACTAACACTGAAGCTTTCTTT. Protein product: CATLTNTEAFF. The J gene is TRBJ1-1, the V gene TRBV28; D not resolved. Per germline, CDR1 MDHEN and CDR2 SYDVKM. There are 11 residues in the CDR3. V was shortened by 10 bases and J by 2 bases, with 8 bases between the two germline ends.

The rearrangement links TRBV19 to TRBJ1-2; the D gene is possibly TRBD1 (6 bases). Trimming pared 1 base from V and 2 bases from J, leaving 8 bases between. CDR1 is LNHDA and CDR2 is SQIVND in the germline V gene (reference sequence). The CDR3 has 14 amino acids. The CDR3 reads CASSIVGTNYGYTF. CDR3 DNA: TGTGCCAGTAGTATAGTTGGGACAAACTATGGCTACACCTTC. Looking up the rest from reference TRBV19 and TRBJ1-2 gives the full variable domain: DGGITQSPKYLFRKEGQNVTLSCEQNLNHDAMYWYRQDPGQGLRLIYYSQIVNDFQKGDIAEGYSVSREKKESFPLTVTSAQKNPTAFYLCASSIVGTNYGYTFGSGTRLTVV.

V and J are TRBV19 and TRBJ1-5, with a tentative D call TRBD1 (6 bases). The germline CDR1 and CDR2 sequences are LNHDA and SQIVND (reference sequence). Trimming removed 6 bases from V and 3 bases from J, with 18 bases in between. CDR3 size: 16 residues. The CDR3 region has the DNA TGTGCCAGTAGGCTCAGCAGGGGAAGGGCCAATCAGCCCCAGCATTTT. Translated: CASRLSRGRANQPQHF.

CDR3 in amino acids: CASSFRGNQPQHF. CDR3 DNA sequence: TGTGCCAGCAGTTTCCGGGGCAATCAGCCCCAGCATTTT. The chain carries TRBV27 and TRBJ1-5; no reliable D call. The CDR3 runs 13 residues. Per the germline V gene, CDR1 is MNHEY and CDR2 is SMNVEV (reference sequence). Trimming took 3 bases from V and 2 from J, leaving 5 bases between them.

The chain employs TRBV19 and TRBJ2-3; D possibly corresponds to TRBD2 (5 bases). The V gene's germline CDR1 is LNHDA and CDR2 SQIVND (reference sequence). The ends were cut back, 3 bases at V and 8 bases at J, with 21 bases in the middle. The CDR3 extends over 16 amino acids. CDR3 bases: TGTGCCAGTAGTATGGATAGGCTGATGGTTCGGGGTACGCAGTATTTT. Its translation is CASSMDRLMVRGTQYF.

The chain combines TRBV5-1 with TRBJ2-5; 8 bases fit TRBD1. CDR3 length: 16 amino acids. J lost 3 bases, V lost 0 bases, and 7 bases had no gene match. CDR1 and CDR2 (germline): SGHRS, YFSETQ. The chain's CDR3 is CASSLVDRVTKETQYF. CDR3 coding DNA: TGCGCCAGCAGCTTGGTGGACAGGGTTACCAAAGAGACCCAGTACTTC.

The V gene is TRBV5-4, the J gene TRBJ2-7, with D possibly TRBD2 on 5 matching bases. The CDR3 runs to 12 residues. Between the trimmed V and J ends, which lost 4 bases and 3 bases, there was a span of 8 bases. The germline gives CDR1 SGHNT, CDR2 YYREEE (reference sequence). The CDR3 loop reads CASSRGIYEQYF. CDR3 coding DNA: TGTGCCAGCAGCCGAGGGATCTACGAGCAGTACTTC.

CDR3 sequence (DNA): TGTGCCAGCAGTTCTGCGAGGGAAAAATTTTCTGAAGCTTTCTTT. This codes for CASSSAREKFSEAFF. The V gene is TRBV27, the J gene TRBJ1-1; D not resolved. This CDR3 comprises 15 residues. Germline V gene data show CDR1 as MNHEY and CDR2 as SMNVEV (reference sequence). The ends were cut back, 4 bases at V and 6 bases at J, with 18 bases in the middle.

The rearrangement links TRBV5-1 to TRBJ2-5; 7 bases line up with TRBD1. The CDR3 has 15 residues. V lost 4 bases and J lost 1; bases outside the gene matches: 7. The germline V gene has CDR1 SGHRS and CDR2 YFSETQ. CDR3: CASSRGTDTQETQYF. DNA of the CDR3: TGCGCCAGCAGCAGAGGGACAGATACCCAAGAGACCCAGTACTTC. The entire variable domain, with the rest obtained from reference TRBV5-1 and TRBJ2-5, is as follows: KAGVTQTPRYLIKTRGQQVTLSCSPISGHRSVSWYQQTPGQGLQFLFEYFSETQRNKGNFPGRFSGRQFSNSRSEMNVSTLELGDSALYLCASSRGTDTQETQYFGPGTRLLVL.

This clone was seen a single time. V and J are TRBV5-1 and TRBJ2-7, with TRBD2 as a possible D gene (5 bases). Looked up from germline, CDR1 is SGHRS and CDR2 is YFSETQ. The ends were cut back, 6 bases at V and 0 bases at J, with 19 bases in the middle. The CDR3 is 16 residues long. The CDR3 DNA sequence: TGCGCCAGCACCCCCCAAGCGGAGCTCCGCTCCTACGAGCAGTACTTC. Protein sequence: CASTPQAELRSYEQYF.

The chain has TRBV7-8 and TRBJ1-1, with unresolved D. This CDR3 spans 15 amino acids. Trimming stripped 3 bases from V and 0 bases from J, with 11 bases between. Germline-derived CDR1 and CDR2 are SGHVS and FQNEAQ. The CDR3 coding sequence is TGTGCCAGCAGCTTGTCTGCACATTTGAACACTGAAGCTTTCTTT. This sequence encodes CASSLSAHLNTEAFF. The variable domain in full, with the rest retrieved from reference TRBV7-8 and TRBJ1-1, is GAGVSQSPRYKVAKRGQDVALRCDPISGHVSLFWYQQALGQGPEFLTYFQNEAQLDKSGLPSDRFFAERPEGSVSTLKIQRTQQEDSAVYLCASSLSAHLNTEAFFGQGTRLTVV.